This T cell receptor beta chain was captured by sequencing in a study of blood T cell repertoires in COVID-19. Study-wide background: Specimens from acute and convalescent COVID-19 originated in the United States, Italy and Spain. T cells, B-cell-depleted T cells, or PBMCs supplied cDNA or gDNA.

The CDR3 is made up of 17 amino acids. Germline V gives CDR1 SGHVS, CDR2 FNYEAQ. V lost 0 bases, J lost 6 bases, and 18 bases lay in between. TCRdb's table, derived via immunoSEQ multiplex PCR, lists solely in-frame clones and lacks some. Counted here are roughly 300,000 clones, roughly nine tenths occurring once; the ten biggest clones make up less than 2%. Patients in Seattle were enrolled during active infection, then followed longitudinally. This receptor was taken from a woman in her 30s with COVID-19, enrolled during active disease. The chain joins TRBV7-6 to TRBJ2-1; possible D gene TRBD2, 5 bases. The sequencing input was peripheral blood. CDR3 region: CASSLAPWRAHINEQFF. CDR3 bases: TGTGCCAGCAGCTTAGCGCCTTGGCGGGCCCATATCAATGAGCAGTTCTTC.